These T cell receptor beta chains were read from a single sample in a study of T-cell reconstitution after alpha-beta-depleted transplantation in children. Using its own MiXCR run on the PCR reads, TCRdb lists one record per CDR3 protein. The sample includes more than 300,000 distinct CDR3 sequences, about 16% of them seen just once. The starting material was PBMCs, mostly from graft donor cells, obtained 360 days after TCRalphabeta/CD19-depleted stem cell transplant. These TCRs come from a male patient aged 2 to 9 who had a stem cell transplant for acute lymphoblastic leukemia, so the T cells may come from the graft donor. CDR3s include the opening cysteine and the closing phenylalanine or tryptophan. Each record gives: J gene, D gene, clone size, V gene, CDR3 protein, CDR3 DNA. The D gene is left open where the match is weak. Size is omitted from some rows. Given values are once, few, many or a class for expanded clones.

J gene: TRBJ2-1; D gene: TRBD2; clone size: few; V gene: TRBV29-1; CDR3 protein: CSGLSLRELTYNEQFF; CDR3 DNA: TGCAGCGGATTGTCTTTGCGGGAGTTGACCTACAATGAGCAGTTCTTC
J gene: TRBJ2-7; D gene: TRBD2; clone size: NA; V gene: TRBV4-3; CDR3 protein: CASSHREAGVYEQYF; CDR3 DNA: TGCGCCAGCAGCCACAGGGAGGCGGGGGTCTACGAGCAGTACTTC
J gene: TRBJ2-4; D gene: NA; clone size: NA; V gene: TRBV20-1; CDR3 protein: CSARAAAAKNIQYF; CDR3 DNA: TGCAGTGCTAGAGCGGCTGCAGCCAAAAACATTCAGTACTTC
J gene: TRBJ2-1; D gene: TRBD1; clone size: NA; V gene: TRBV3-1; CDR3 protein: CASSHRQGVYNEQFF; CDR3 DNA: TGTGCCAGCAGCCACAGACAGGGGGTCTACAATGAGCAGTTCTTC
J gene: TRBJ2-7; D gene: TRBD1; clone size: NA; V gene: TRBV28; CDR3 protein: CASSFRGQSSYEQYF; CDR3 DNA: TGTGCCAGCAGTTTCAGGGGACAGAGCTCCTACGAGCAGTACTTC
J gene: TRBJ2-2; D gene: TRBD1; clone size: NA; V gene: TRBV20-1; CDR3 protein: CSARDVGQGHTGELFF; CDR3 DNA: TGCAGTGCTAGAGATGTTGGACAGGGGCACACCGGGGAGCTGTTTTTT
J gene: TRBJ2-1; D gene: NA; clone size: NA; V gene: TRBV30; CDR3 protein: CAWSVLDREFF; CDR3 DNA: TGTGCCTGGAGTGTGTTGGATAGGGAATTCTTC
J gene: TRBJ2-3; D gene: NA; clone size: few; V gene: TRBV7-9; CDR3 protein: CATYGGSTDTQYF; CDR3 DNA: TGTGCCACCTACGGCGGGAGCACAGATACGCAGTATTTT
J gene: TRBJ2-5; D gene: TRBD2; clone size: NA; V gene: TRBV4-2; CDR3 protein: CASSQVAGVGETQYF; CDR3 DNA: TGTGCCAGCAGCCAAGTAGCGGGAGTGGGAGAGACCCAGTACTTC
J gene: TRBJ2-5; D gene: TRBD2; clone size: few; V gene: TRBV24-1; CDR3 protein: CATHGTSGSEETQYF; CDR3 DNA: TGTGCCACCCACGGGACTAGCGGGAGCGAGGAGACCCAGTACTTC
J gene: TRBJ2-7; D gene: NA; clone size: few; V gene: TRBV5-1; CDR3 protein: CASSLGQRAHYEQYF; CDR3 DNA: TGCGCCAGCAGCTTGGGACAGAGGGCCCACTACGAGCAGTACTTC
J gene: TRBJ2-2; D gene: TRBD2; clone size: NA; V gene: TRBV10-2; CDR3 protein: CASSEFEREVAGELFF; CDR3 DNA: TGCGCCAGCAGTGAGTTCGAGCGGGAGGTGGCCGGGGAGCTGTTTTTT
J gene: TRBJ2-7; D gene: TRBD2; clone size: NA; V gene: TRBV2; CDR3 protein: CASSDVGTSGYEQYF; CDR3 DNA: TGTGCCAGCAGTGATGTGGGGACTAGCGGTTACGAGCAGTACTTC
J gene: TRBJ2-7; D gene: TRBD2; clone size: NA; V gene: TRBV7-8; CDR3 protein: CASSSGAGTSASYEQYF; CDR3 DNA: TGTGCCAGCAGCTCGGGAGCCGGGACTAGCGCCTCCTACGAGCAGTACTTC
J gene: TRBJ2-5; D gene: NA; clone size: few; V gene: TRBV27; CDR3 protein: CASSLTGNPQETQYF; CDR3 DNA: TGTGCCAGCAGTTTAACTGGGAATCCCCAAGAGACCCAGTACTTC
J gene: TRBJ2-2; D gene: NA; clone size: many; V gene: TRBV9; CDR3 protein: CASSKSGANTGELFF; CDR3 DNA: TGTGCCAGCAGCAAAAGCGGAGCGAACACCGGGGAGCTGTTTTTT
J gene: TRBJ2-3; D gene: TRBD2; clone size: many; V gene: TRBV12-3/TRBV12-4; CDR3 protein: CASSSGSGYTQYF; CDR3 DNA: TGTGCCAGCAGCAGCGGGAGCGGGTATACGCAGTATTTT
J gene: TRBJ2-7; D gene: NA; clone size: few; V gene: TRBV28; CDR3 protein: CASSLGAGGGDEQYF; CDR3 DNA: TGTGCCAGCAGTTTAGGGGCAGGGGGAGGTGACGAGCAGTACTTC
J gene: TRBJ2-3; D gene: NA; clone size: many; V gene: TRBV27; CDR3 protein: CASSLSPGGAISTDTQYF; CDR3 DNA: TGTGCCAGCAGTTTATCTCCCGGTGGGGCTATCAGCACAGATACGCAGTATTTT
J gene: TRBJ2-2; D gene: NA; clone size: NA; V gene: TRBV4-2; CDR3 protein: CASSQDRAALLF; CDR3 DNA: TGTGCCAGCAGCCAAGATCGGGCAGCCCTCCTTTTT